Listed here are 20 T cell receptor beta chains from one sample, sequenced in a study of T cells after yellow fever vaccination. TCRdb re-derived calls from the 5' RACE reads in MiXCR, one entry per CDR3 protein. This sample yields hundreds of thousands of distinct CDR3 sequences, of which around 4% are seen a single time; around a quarter belongs to the top ten. Material: PBMCs, obtained on the day of the yellow fever booster vaccination. Every receptor here comes from a man between 18 and 29 years old who received the YFV17D yellow fever vaccine.

This clonotype came up many times. The DNA of the CDR3 is TGTGCCAGCAGTGCCCCAGGGTGGGGCACAGATACGCAGTATTTT. Translated: CASSAPGWGTDTQYF. The chain links TRBV27 to TRBJ2-3; tentatively, D is TRBD1 (5 bases). V lost 5 bases, J lost 1 base, and 13 bases lay in between. Germline values: CDR1 MNHEY, CDR2 SMNVEV (reference sequence). The CDR3 length is 15 residues.

This clonotype was picked up a small number of times. This rearrangement joins TRBV6-5 to TRBJ1-1; 8 bases fit TRBD1. The germline V gene encodes CDR1 MNHEY and CDR2 SVGAGI. This CDR3 contains 15 residues. Unmatched junction bases numbered 9, after V lost 8 bases and J lost 1 base. CDR3 nucleotide sequence: TGTGCCAGCGGACACCACAGGGGGGAGAACACTGAAGCTTTCTTT. Translated: CASGHHRGENTEAFF.

The rearrangement joins TRBV9 to TRBJ1-6, with D tentatively TRBD1 (5 bases). CDR3 length: 13 residues. Trimming cost V 0 bases and J 9 bases, with 7 bases left between them. From germline, CDR1 is SGDLS and CDR2 YYNGEE. This CDR3 is CASSVAGVSPLHF. In nucleotides, the CDR3 is TGTGCCAGCAGCGTAGCGGGGGTTTCACCCCTCCACTTT.

The genes are TRBV12-3 or TRBV12-4 and TRBJ1-6, with D unresolved. The CDR3 extends over 14 amino acids. V dropped 8 bases and J dropped 7 bases, with 15 bases sitting between them. The CDR3 region is CASGEQSGNSPLHF. Here the CDR3 DNA reads TGTGCCAGCGGCGAGCAGTCCGGAAATTCACCCCTCCACTTT.

This clonotype was seen a handful of times. V is TRBV10-3 and J is TRBJ2-2; D might be TRBD1 or TRBD2, each matching 6 bases. Trimming stripped 10 bases from V and 0 bases from J, with 15 bases between. The CDR3 covers 15 residues. Germline CDR1 and CDR2: ENHRY and SYGVKD. CDR3 in DNA: TGTGCCACCGCCCCCCGGGGGCCGAACACCGGGGAGCTGTTTTTT. Protein sequence: CATAPRGPNTGELFF.

J is TRBJ1-1 and V is TRBV20-1; D is undetermined. Trimming pared 6 bases from V and 0 bases from J, leaving 5 bases between. Per germline, CDR1 DFQATT and CDR2 SNEGSKA (reference sequence). The CDR3 loop spans 11 amino acids. The CDR3 nucleotides read TGCAGTGCGTGGATGAACACTGAAGCTTTCTTT. Translated, it gives CSAWMNTEAFF.

The chain joins TRBV28 to TRBJ1-1; TRBD1 matches 8 bases. The CDR3 loop spans 14 amino acids. The ends lost 4 bases at V and 1 base at J; junction bases unmatched: 2. The germline V gene encodes CDR1 MDHEN and CDR2 SYDVKM. CDR3: CASSSRGPNTEAFF. Written as DNA, the CDR3 is TGTGCCAGCAGTTCCAGGGGGCCGAACACTGAAGCTTTCTTT.

In this sample, this clonotype turned up a few times. This chain links TRBV7-3 with TRBJ2-3; D ambiguous. The CDR3 extends over 15 amino acids. Germline loops: CDR1 SGHTA, CDR2 FQGTGA. The germline V and J ends were trimmed by 2 bases and 1 base, with 10 bases remaining between them. The CDR3, as DNA: TGTGCCAGCAGCTTATTAGGGCCTGGCACAGATACGCAGTATTTT. It is translated as CASSLLGPGTDTQYF.

The chain links TRBV7-9 to TRBJ1-1; no reliable D call. From germline, CDR1 is SEHNR and CDR2 FQNEAQ (reference sequence). The CDR3 contains 17 residues. The V gene lost 5 bases and the J gene lost 0 bases, with 19 bases spanning the gap. The CDR3 reads CASSPSFRSQMNTEAFF. DNA of the CDR3: TGTGCCAGCAGCCCCTCTTTCAGGAGTCAGATGAACACTGAAGCTTTCTTT.

The rearrangement links TRBV5-1 to TRBJ2-3, with 7 positions matching TRBD2. V was clipped by 7 bases and J by 4 bases; unmatched bases: 9. Germline V gene sequence: CDR1 SGHRS, CDR2 YFSETQ. The CDR3 extends over 14 amino acids. CDR3 DNA: TGCGCCAGCGCTCTGGGAACTAGCGCAGATACGCAGTATTTT. It translates to CASALGTSADTQYF.

The sample holds many counts of this clonotype. The gene calls are TRBV7-8 and TRBJ1-2; maybe TRBD1 (5 bases). Trimming removed 5 bases at V and 0 bases at J, with 10 bases between. The CDR3 sequence is 14 residues long. Per germline, CDR1 SGHVS and CDR2 FQNEAQ. CDR3 loop: CASSMTASNYGYTF. The CDR3 bases are TGTGCCAGCAGCATGACAGCGTCTAACTATGGCTACACCTTC.

The rearrangement links TRBV6-2 or TRBV6-3 to TRBJ2-7; D is perhaps TRBD1 (5 bases). There are 13 residues in the CDR3. Germline CDR1 reads MNHEY; CDR2 reads SVGEGT. Trimming took 4 bases from V and 4 from J, leaving 11 bases between them. The DNA for the CDR3 is TGTGCCAGCAGTTGGTTCAAGGGGTACGAGCAGTACGTC. It translates to CASSWFKGYEQYV.

A few counts support this clonotype. The J gene is TRBJ2-4, the V gene TRBV5-4; D could derive from TRBD1 or TRBD2 (6 bases each). CDR3 length equals 15 residues. Germline CDR1 and CDR2: SGHNT and YYREEE (reference sequence). V was trimmed by 0 bases and J by 3 bases, leaving 10 bases between them. In nucleotides, the CDR3 is TGTGCCAGCAGCTTGGGGGGGGCGGGCAAAAACATTCAGTACTTC. This encodes CASSLGGAGKNIQYF.

The V and J genes are TRBV7-9 and TRBJ2-7; D gene unclear. Trimming took 2 bases from V and 6 from J, leaving 11 bases between them. This CDR3 is built from 13 residues. Germline V gives CDR1 SEHNR, CDR2 FQNEAQ (reference sequence). CDR3 coding DNA: TGTGCCAGCAGCTTACCCTCTCGGCCCGAGCAGTACTTC. Amino acids: CASSLPSRPEQYF. Together with reference TRBV7-9 and TRBJ2-7, the CDR3 gives the full variable domain: DTGVSQNPRHKITKRGQNVTFRCDPISEHNRLYWYRQTLGQGPEFLTYFQNEAQLEKSRLLSDRFSAERPKGSFSTLEIQRTEQGDSAMYLCASSLPSRPEQYFGPGTRLTVT.

This clonotype was picked up many times. The chain joins TRBV4-1 to TRBJ1-4; no clear D gene. V was shortened by 1 base and J by 6 bases, with 9 bases between the two germline ends. Germline assignment: CDR1 MGHRA and CDR2 YSYEKL. The CDR3 has 14 residues. CDR3 protein: CASSQGGRDEKLFF. The CDR3 region has the DNA TGCGCCAGCAGCCAAGGGGGTAGGGATGAAAAACTGTTTTTT.

This clonotype was found many times. The chain combines TRBV5-1 with TRBJ2-7, with no clear D. This CDR3 has 15 amino acids. Germline-derived CDR1 and CDR2 are SGHRS and YFSETQ. Between the trimmed V and J ends, which lost 0 bases and 0 bases, there was a span of 10 bases. DNA for the CDR3: TGCGCCAGCAGCTTGGGGTACGGTGACTCCTACGAGCAGTACGTC. Residues: CASSLGYGDSYEQYV.

In this sample, this clonotype turned up many times. This chain joins TRBV27 and TRBJ2-2; no definite D call. This CDR3 region has 16 residues. Germline CDR1 reads MNHEY; CDR2 reads SMNVEV (reference sequence). Trimming stripped 4 bases from V and 6 bases from J, with 18 bases between. The chain's CDR3 is CASSSPLGRLSGELFF. The CDR3 coding sequence is TGTGCCAGCAGTTCACCACTGGGCAGACTGTCCGGGGAGCTGTTTTTT.

Ten or more counts support this clonotype. Written as DNA, the CDR3 is TGTGCCAGTAGTATGACGGTTATCCAAGAGACCCAGTACTTC. Its protein is CASSMTVIQETQYF. V usage is TRBV19 and J usage is TRBJ2-5; no firm D call. The CDR3 has 14 amino acids. V was shortened by 3 bases and J by 1 base, with 9 bases between the two germline ends. The germline CDR1 and CDR2 sequences are LNHDA and SQIVND (reference sequence). Based on the CDR3 plus reference TRBV19 and TRBJ2-5, the full variable domain is DGGITQSPKYLFRKEGQNVTLSCEQNLNHDAMYWYRQDPGQGLRLIYYSQIVNDFQKGDIAEGYSVSREKKESFPLTVTSAQKNPTAFYLCASSMTVIQETQYFGPGTRLLVL.

This clonotype was detected ten times or more. The gene calls are TRBV27 and TRBJ2-6; tentatively, D is TRBD2 (5 bases). Germline CDR1 and CDR2: MNHEY and SMNVEV (reference sequence). This CDR3 has 15 residues. Trimming took off 5 bases at V and 2 bases at J, with 10 bases between the two ends. This CDR3 is CASSAQRAGANVLTF. The CDR3, as DNA: TGTGCCAGCAGTGCCCAGAGGGCTGGGGCCAACGTCCTGACTTTC.

In this sample, this clonotype turned up many times. The chain has TRBV7-2 and TRBJ2-1, with no clear D. Germline assignment: CDR1 SGHTA and CDR2 FQGNSA. CDR3 length equals 12 residues. Trimming removed 5 bases at V and 6 bases at J, with 8 bases between. The chain's CDR3 is CASSPLSNEQFF. The CDR3 nucleotides read TGTGCCAGCAGCCCTCTGAGCAATGAGCAGTTCTTC.